This is a list of T cell receptor beta chains from one sample in a study of blood T cell repertoires in COVID-19. Generated by immunoSEQ multiplex PCR, the TCRdb table keeps only in-frame clones and is missing some. The sample holds roughly 400,000 clones; approximately 91% are singletons and the top ten take 1.4%. Input material: PBMCs or T cells enriched from blood (not recorded which). The source is a woman under 30 who had been exposed to COVID-19. The CDR3 runs from the conserved cysteine through the conserved F or W. A D gene is named only where the DNA matches it firmly. Not all rows give a size; the values are once, few, many and, for expanded clones, a class.

TRBV3-1/TRBV3-2	-	-	TRBJ1-1	TGTGCCAGCAGCCAAGATTGGTACAGGCGGGATACTGAAGCTTTCTTT	CASSQDWYRRDTEAFF
TRBV5-1	-	few	TRBJ2-5	TGCGCCAGCAGCTTCCAGGCGGAGACCCAGTACTTC	CASSFQAETQYF
TRBV27	TRBD2	-	TRBJ2-7	TGTGCCAGTCGAAGGGGGCGGGAGGGCGTGTACGAGCAGTACTTC	CASRRGREGVYEQYF
TRBV15	TRBD1	-	TRBJ1-4	TGTGCCACCAGCATAACCCGGGACAGGGGAACTAATGAAAAACTGTTTTTT	CATSITRDRGTNEKLFF
TRBV6-1	TRBD1	few	TRBJ1-4	TGTGCCAGCAGTGAAGCGGGGGGACAGGGGGCTGAAAAACTGTTTTTT	CASSEAGGQGAEKLFF
TRBV24-1	TRBD1	-	TRBJ1-2	TGTGCCACCAGTGGTATAACAGGGGACGGTGGCTACACCTTC	CATSGITGDGGYTF
TRBV27	TRBD1	-	TRBJ1-1	TGTGCCAGCAGTGTCCAGGGACAGGGGAATACTGAAGCTTTCTTT	CASSVQGQGNTEAFF
TRBV18	TRBD1	-	TRBJ1-3	TGTGCCAGCTCCCGGGACAGGGCGAGAAACACCATATATTTT	CASSRDRARNTIYF
TRBV19	-	-	TRBJ1-1	TGTGCCAGTAGTTCTAACCGCGCACAGCTGAACACTGAAGCTTTCTTT	CASSSNRAQLNTEAFF
TRBV18	TRBD1	-	TRBJ1-3	TGTGCCAGCTCACCGACCTCTGGACAGGGGAACACCATATATTTT	CASSPTSGQGNTIYF
TRBV10-2	TRBD2	-	TRBJ2-2	TGCGCCAGCAGTGAGTTGGCTAGCGGGAGGAAGAACACCGGGGAGCTGTTTTTT	CASSELASGRKNTGELFF
TRBV18	TRBD1	-	TRBJ2-7	TGTGCCAGCTCACCACCCCTGGGACAGGGGGGCGAGCAGTACTTC	CASSPPLGQGGEQYF
TRBV27	TRBD1	-	TRBJ1-5	TGTGCCAGCAGTCCGGACAGGAATCAGCCCCAGCATTTT	CASSPDRNQPQHF
TRBV12-5	TRBD2	-	TRBJ2-3	TGTGCTAGTGGCACCACGGGACTAGCGGGGGCCCCTGCCACAGATACGCAGTATTTT	CASGTTGLAGAPATDTQYF
TRBV7-6	TRBD1	-	TRBJ2-7	TGTGCCAGCAGCACATCCGGGACAGGGTATATCTACGAGCAGTACTTC	CASSTSGTGYIYEQYF
TRBV20-1	TRBD1	-	TRBJ2-2	TGCAGTGCTAGTGTATTTGACAGGGCCCCCGGGGAGCTGTTTTTT	CSASVFDRAPGELFF
TRBV7-9	TRBD2	-	TRBJ2-2	TGTGCCAGCACCGAAGGCGGGGGATCAGCCGGGGAGCTGTTTTTT	CASTEGGGSAGELFF
TRBV5-1	-	-	TRBJ1-1	TGCGCCAGCAGCATTCGACAACAGGGTGGGGACACTGAAGCTTTCTTT	CASSIRQQGGDTEAFF
TRBV29-1	-	-	TRBJ2-1	TGCAGCGTTGAGAGAAGCTCCTACAATGAGCAGTTCTTC	CSVERSSYNEQFF
TRBV12-1	-	-	TRBJ1-5	TGTGCCAGCAGACGGGGGGACCTCAATCAGCCCCAGCATTTT	CASRRGDLNQPQHF
TRBV6-5	TRBD2	-	TRBJ2-1	TGTGCCAGCAGTTACTCCGGGAGGGTCCATGAGCAGTTCTTC	CASSYSGRVHEQFF
TRBV7-9	-	-	TRBJ1-1	TGTGCCAGCAGCGTACAGGGAGATACTGAAGCTTTCTTT	CASSVQGDTEAFF
TRBV7-2	-	-	TRBJ2-3	TGTGCCAGCAGCGCCTTTGGGGTGGACACCGCCGATACGCAGTATTTT	CASSAFGVDTADTQYF
TRBV28	TRBD1	-	TRBJ1-2	TGTGCCAGCATCACTGCGACAGGGATTCTCGGTGGCTACACCTTC	CASITATGILGGYTF
TRBV27	-	-	TRBJ1-5	TGTGCCAGCAGTGGGCCGCGGGGGGAGAATAGCAATCAGCCCCAGCATTTT	CASSGPRGENSNQPQHF
TRBV19	-	-	TRBJ1-5	TGTGCCAGTAGTGCTCAGACTGGGAATCAGCCCCAGCATTTT	CASSAQTGNQPQHF
TRBV19	-	-	TRBJ1-5	TGTGCCAGCGACCCACAGGCCCTTAGCAATCAGCCCCAGCATTTT	CASDPQALSNQPQHF
TRBV28	TRBD1	-	TRBJ1-6	TGTGCCAGCAAGACAGGGGGGGGATCACCCCTCCACTTT	CASKTGGGSPLHF
TRBV11-3	-	-	TRBJ2-3	TGTGCCAGCAGCTCGTATGGAGGGGGCGAGGGGGATACGCAGTATTTT	CASSSYGGGEGDTQYF
TRBV7-2	-	-	TRBJ1-1	TGTGCCAGCAGCGTGGGACACCTGAACACTGAAGCTTTCTTT	CASSVGHLNTEAFF
TRBV18	TRBD1	-	TRBJ1-2	TGTGCCAGCTCACCGACGGGACAGGGTGTCGTTTACTATGGCTACACCTTC	CASSPTGQGVVYYGYTF
TRBV19	TRBD2	few	TRBJ2-1	TGTGCCAGCGGGACACTAGCGGTAAGCTCCTACAATGAGCAGTTCTTC	CASGTLAVSSYNEQFF
TRBV6-4	TRBD2	-	TRBJ2-1	TGTGCCAGCAGTGACGGGATAGCGGGAGGCCTAAATGAGCAGTTCTTC	CASSDGIAGGLNEQFF
TRBV12-1	-	-	TRBJ1-2	TGTGCCAGCAGCCACAGGGGTGCTAACTATGGCTACACCTTC	CASSHRGANYGYTF
TRBV20-1	-	-	TRBJ1-2	TGCAGTGCTTACCGGACAGTAAGCTACACCTTC	CSAYRTVSYTF
TRBV6-5	-	-	TRBJ2-7	TGTGCCACCGTATATCTTCCCGAGCAGTACTTC	CATVYLPEQYF
TRBV27	TRBD1	-	TRBJ1-2	TGTGCCAGCAGAGCACAGGGGTTCTATGGCTACACCTTC	CASRAQGFYGYTF
TRBV7-7	TRBD2	-	TRBJ2-7	TGTGCCAGCAGCCCTCTAGCGGTCTACGAGCAGTACTTC	CASSPLAVYEQYF
TRBV11-2	TRBD1	-	TRBJ1-2	TGTGCCAGCAGTTTGGGACAGGGGACCTATGGCTACACCTTC	CASSLGQGTYGYTF
TRBV5-5	-	-	TRBJ1-3	TGTGCCAGCAGTTCCCACGACCAGGGGCCTGGAAACACCATATATTTT	CASSSHDQGPGNTIYF
TRBV28	-	-	TRBJ1-5	TGTGCCAGCAGTTCTGGGACTTTTATAATCGCCCAGCATTTT	CASSSGTFIIAQHF
TRBV29-1	-	once	TRBJ2-7	TGCAGCGTTGATGTCTTCTACGAGCAGTACTTC	CSVDVFYEQYF
TRBV20-1	-	-	TRBJ2-7	TGCAGTGCTGTACTTAGCGGAGAGCAGTACTTC	CSAVLSGEQYF
TRBV3-1/TRBV3-2	-	-	TRBJ1-1	TGTGCCAGCAGCCAACTGCCAGGGGTCACTGAAGCTTTCTTT	CASSQLPGVTEAFF
TRBV14	TRBD1	-	TRBJ1-2	TGTGCCAGCAGCCAAGGAGGGGGCGCCTATGGCTACACCTTC	CASSQGGGAYGYTF
TRBV28	-	few	TRBJ1-6	TGTGCCAGCAGCCTGGGAGGGGGAAGGAATTCACCCCTCCACTTT	CASSLGGGRNSPLHF
TRBV5-1	TRBD1	few	TRBJ2-7	TGCGCCAGCGGGGACAGCTCCTACGAGCAGTACTTC	CASGDSSYEQYF
TRBV19	TRBD1	-	TRBJ1-2	TGTGCCAGTAGTATATATGGACAGGGGGTAGACTATGGCTACACCTTC	CASSIYGQGVDYGYTF
TRBV29-1	-	-	TRBJ2-3	TGCAGCGGCCGGTACACAGATACGCAGTATTTT	CSGRYTDTQYF
TRBV3-1/TRBV3-2	-	-	TRBJ2-7	TGTGCCAGCAGCCAGAGAATTCCGGACAGCCGGACCTACGAGCAGTACTTC	CASSQRIPDSRTYEQYF
TRBV5-8	-	-	TRBJ2-6	TGTGCCAGCAGCTTCTGGACAGCGTTGTCTGGGGCCAACGTCCTGACTTTC	CASSFWTALSGANVLTF
TRBV15	TRBD1	-	TRBJ2-2	TGTGCCATCCGGACAGGGCCGAACACCGGGGAGCTGTTTTTT	CAIRTGPNTGELFF